A single sample gave rise to the 15 T cell receptor beta chains below, sequenced in a study of tumor and adjacent non-tumor tissue in lung cancer. This sample's RNA came from whole unsorted tissue. The normal lung tissue was taken more than 3 cm from the tumor edge. The library came from three nested PCR rounds adapted from ARM-PCR protocols. MiXCR, run by TCRdb on the multiplex PCR reads, gives a single entry per CDR3 protein. Counted here are fewer than 75,000 distinct CDR3 sequences, more than 65% occurring once; the ten biggest clones make up over 35%. Sequenced material: distant non-tumor lung tissue. These TCRs come from a man in his 60s with non-small cell lung cancer.

The V call is TRBV11-3, the J call TRBJ2-1; D is possibly TRBD2 (7 bases). This CDR3 has 14 amino acids. The germline V and J ends were trimmed by 6 bases and 7 bases, with 16 bases remaining between them. Per germline, CDR1 SGHNT and CDR2 YENEEA. CDR3 amino acids: CASSLGASGNEQFF. The CDR3 DNA reads as TGTGCCAGCAGTTTGGGGGCTAGCGGTAATGAGCAGTTCTTC.

V gene TRBV29-1 combines with J gene TRBJ2-7; 8 positions match TRBD1. The V segment lost 4 bases and the J segment 1 base; nucleotides outside the gene matches: 6. Germline values: CDR1 SQVTM, CDR2 ANQGSEA. CDR3 length: 14 residues. The CDR3 nucleotides read TGCAGCGTTGGAGACACAGGGGGGTCCTACGAGCAGTACTTC. Its protein product is CSVGDTGGSYEQYF.

On this clonotype: At one boundary the junction diverges from the germline segment, which might be a read error. The chain's CDR3 is CASGEVPGLGYEQFF. The CDR3, as DNA: TGTGCCAGCGGTGAAGTCCCGGGATTAGGGTATGAGCAGTTCTTC. This chain links TRBV6-1 with TRBJ2-1, with a tentative D call TRBD2 (5 bases). This CDR3 has 15 amino acids. Germline loops: CDR1 MNHNS, CDR2 SASEGT.

This clonotype came up once. The genes are TRBV5-1 and TRBJ1-1; D gene ambiguous. The CDR3 contains 14 residues. The V end lost 4 bases, the J end lost 11 bases, and 21 bases lay between the germline ends. CDR1 is SGHRS and CDR2 is YFSETQ in the germline V gene. The CDR3 sequence is CASSMANGEGKAFF. The CDR3, as DNA: TGCGCCAGCAGCATGGCGAACGGTGAGGGAAAGGCTTTCTTT.

This clonotype has a handful of counts. Mismatch with germline at one junction end may stem from a read error. The chain couples TRBV4-1 to TRBJ2-2; D is possibly TRBD2 (6 bases). From germline, CDR1 is MGHRA and CDR2 YSYEKL. This CDR3 comprises 15 residues. The CDR3 loop reads CASSQDRGGMRELFF. The CDR3 DNA reads TGCGCCAGCAGCCAAGATCGGGGCGGGATGAGGGAGTTGTTTTTT.

Concerning this clonotype itself: Since a much larger clone is just one base distant, this may be a read error. The V and J genes are TRBV7-8 and TRBJ1-1; TRBD1 is a possible D gene (5 bases). Trimming removed 1 base from V and 4 bases from J, with 10 bases in between. The V gene's germline CDR1 is SGHVS and CDR2 FQNEAQ. There are 14 residues in the CDR3. CDR3 in DNA: TGTGCCAGCAGCTTAGTCCTAGGGGTCACTGAAGCTTTCTTT. It encodes CASSLVLGVTEAFF.

This chain links TRBV4-2 with TRBJ1-2; D may be TRBD1 (6 bases). CDR1 is LGHNA and CDR2 is YNFKEQ in the germline V gene. CDR3 length: 16 residues. The V end lost 1 base, the J end lost 8 bases, and 20 bases lay between the germline ends. The CDR3 reads CASSQGSEGTIQGYTF. For the CDR3, the DNA is TGTGCCAGCAGCCAAGGTAGTGAGGGGACAATACAAGGCTACACCTTC.

In the case of this clonotype: An end of the junction does not agree with germline; a read error may underlie this. The chain is built from TRBV6-2 or TRBV6-3 and TRBJ2-7, with D perhaps TRBD2 (5 bases). The CDR3 length is 15 residues. Germline-derived CDR1 and CDR2 are MNHEY and SVGEGT. The CDR3 here is CAGSLRDSSSYEQYF. The CDR3 DNA is TGTGCCGGCAGTTTACGGGATTCCAGCTCCTACGAGCAGTACTTC.

Remarks on this clonotype: One end of the junction does not line up with germline, which may come from a read error. This rearrangement joins TRBV5-5 to TRBJ2-1; a weak D match, TRBD1 (5 bases). The CDR3 runs to 13 residues. The germline V gene encodes CDR1 SGHKS and CDR2 YYEKEE (reference sequence). CDR3 nucleotides: TGTGCCAACAGCCTTGCAGGGCAGGGCCTTGAATTCTTC. Its protein is CANSLAGQGLEFF.

This chain uses TRBV9 with TRBJ2-3, with 7 bases that match TRBD1. CDR3 size: 16 residues. Germline values: CDR1 SGDLS, CDR2 YYNGEE. J lost 4 bases, V lost 1 base, and 9 bases had no gene match. CDR3 residues: CASSVMKGGKADTQYF. The CDR3 coding sequence is TGTGCCAGCAGCGTAATGAAAGGGGGCAAGGCAGATACGCAGTATTTT. Combining the CDR3 with reference TRBV9 and TRBJ2-3 gives the whole variable domain DSGVTQTPKHLITATGQRVTLRCSPRSGDLSVYWYQQSLDQGLQFLIQYYNGEERAKGNILERFSAQQFPDLHSELNLSSLELGDSALYFCASSVMKGGKADTQYFGPGTRLTVL.

This clonotype was seen only once. Being one base from a much bigger clone, this may be a read error. The chain employs TRBV28 and TRBJ2-3; D is perhaps TRBD2 (6 bases). In germline, CDR1 is MDHEN, CDR2 SYDVKM. This CDR3 region has 14 residues. V was cut by 7 bases and J by 2 bases, with 13 bases left in between. The CDR3 loop reads CASTWGGTTDTQYF. In nucleotides, the CDR3 is TGTGCCAGCACCTGGGGCGGGACCACAGATACGCAGTATTTT.

Points on this clonotype: This may come from a read error, since a much larger clone is one base off. V is TRBV2 and J is TRBJ1-5, with D unclear. The CDR3 length is 15 residues. Germline V gives CDR1 SNHLY, CDR2 FYNNEI. The CDR3 region is CASSEIRLENQPHHF. CDR3 DNA: TGTGCCAGCAGTGAAATTCGGCTGGAGAATCAGCCCCATCATTTT.

As for this clonotype: The germline gene is not matched at one end of the junction; a read error may be the cause. The rearrangement links TRBV6-1 to TRBJ2-4; 9 positions agree with TRBD1. The CDR3 runs 14 residues. CDR1 MNHNS and CDR2 SASEGT come from the germline V gene. For the CDR3, the DNA is TGTGCCAATAGTACGGGACAGGGCGGAAACATTCAGTACTTT. It codes for CANSTGQGGNIQYF.

In its sample, this clonotype was seen many times. The genes are TRBV19 and TRBJ2-1; tentatively, D is TRBD2 (10 bases). V lost 6 bases and J lost 7, with 25 bases in between. Per the germline V gene, CDR1 is LNHDA and CDR2 is SQIVND (reference sequence). The CDR3 has 17 amino acids. This chain's CDR3 is CASRTGGGLAGVNEQFF. In nucleotides, the CDR3 is TGTGCCAGTAGAACAGGGGGCGGGCTAGCGGGAGTGAATGAGCAGTTCTTC. The full variable domain, with the rest looked up from reference TRBV19 and TRBJ2-1, is DGGITQSPKYLFRKEGQNVTLSCEQNLNHDAMYWYRQDPGQGLRLIYYSQIVNDFQKGDIAEGYSVSREKKESFPLTVTSAQKNPTAFYLCASRTGGGLAGVNEQFFGPGTRLTVL.

A remark on this clonotype: At one boundary the junction diverges from the germline segment, which might be a read error. The chain recombines TRBV5-4 with TRBJ2-3; D may match TRBD1 or TRBD2 (7 bases each). The CDR3 extends over 19 amino acids. Per germline, CDR1 SGHNT and CDR2 YYREEE (reference sequence). The CDR3: CASSLAFMASGRGTDTQYF. The CDR3 bases are TGTGCCAGCAGCTTGGCGTTTATGGCTAGCGGAAGGGGGACAGACACGCAGTATTTT.